This T cell receptor (beta chain) was sequenced during a study of PD-1 blockade in classical Hodgkin lymphoma (dated by TCRdb to between 2020 and 2021). Background on the whole study: Nivolumab dosing was 3 mg/kg intravenously every 2 weeks, continuing until either disease progression or unacceptable toxicity. A peripheral blood immune signature of response to PD-1 blockade in classical Hodgkin lymphoma was defined using TCR beta sequencing and CyTOF.

Genomic DNA was extracted with the Qiagen DNeasy kit from unsorted PBMCs and from negatively selected CD4+ and CD8+ fractions. Using primers that anneal to V and J segments, immunoSEQ multiplex PCR amplified the TCR beta CDR3 regions. Amplification bias was minimized using a synthetic immune receptor repertoire, and residual bias was removed computationally after sequencing. Under the source paper's analysis protocol: Repertoire diversity was quantified as the Shannon entropy index using custom Python scripts. Unsorted, CD4+ and CD8+ repertoires were examined separately, except in combined analyses, for which CD4+ and CD8+ sequences were merged in silico. Clonal expansion was defined as a frequency increase of at least 2-fold after treatment compared with C1D1, and clones undetected at baseline were assigned a pseudocount of 0.5. Singleton clones were defined as clones with 0 or 1 copy at C1D1, and non-singleton clones were defined as clones with 2 or more copies. Clones expanded in unsorted samples were labelled as CD4+, CD8+ or unknown by matching protein sequences in sorted samples from the same patient. Diversity changes from C1D1 to C4D1 were tested in paired samples using Wilcoxon tests. TCRdb took this table from immuneACCESS and kept in-frame rearrangements with V and J called. Such tables lack part of the clones; where checked against another copy, unresolved V genes explain under half of the gap, and the rest is unexplained. V and J calls and clone size are copied from that table; D and trimming were computed from the DNA. This sample gives fewer than 110,000 clones in total; around 89% of them show up just once. The ten largest clones capture 5.5% to 8.5% of the sample.

With respect to this clone: Its antigen target is currently unknown. Base qualities are not provided; no much larger clone lies one nucleotide away.

The time point label on this specimen signifies: cycle 2 day 1 (C2D1) of nivolumab. Every trial patient had relapsed following autologous stem cell transplantation, and prior brentuximab vedotin exposure was what differed among cohorts A, B and C. The trial cohort comprised around 60 patients with relapsed/refractory classical Hodgkin lymphoma whose best overall responses were complete response, partial response or progressive disease. In the multi-cohort phase II CheckMate 205 trial, trial patients received single-agent nivolumab. An independent review committee assessed best overall response by applying the 2007 International Working Group response criteria. Trial PBMCs were collected immediately before nivolumab initiation (C1D1) and during therapy at cycle 2 day 1 and cycle 4 day 1. Peripheral blood was collected in 8 mL Vacutainer Cell Preparation Tubes, from which PBMCs were isolated by centrifugation and then cryopreserved.

The paper as a whole reports these results and caveats: Patients starting nivolumab less than 1 year after ASCT had lower diversity and were excluded from later analyses to avoid confounding by immune reconstitution. Baseline TCR diversity was reported as lower in newly diagnosed patients than in healthy donors, and lower still in relapsed/refractory patients. The study covered only a single clinical trial cohort, and the causes of the repertoire differences, possibly disease activity or prior therapy, were still not defined. Trial patients achieving complete response had baseline diversity similar to newly diagnosed patients, whereas partial responders and progressors had significantly lower diversity. By C4D1, a significant rise was seen in CD4+ TCR diversity but not in CD8+ TCR diversity (p=0.0027 vs p=0.16), and the rise was most apparent among complete responders (p=0.02).

CDR1 and CDR2 are drawn from the germline V gene (reference sequence): SGHKS, YYEKEE. The germline V and J ends show losses of 7 bases and 5 bases respectively, and no gene match explains 10 bases of the junction. Inclusive of the bounding cysteine and phenylalanine, the CDR3 is 14 residues long. Left in the record is the CDR3 DNA by itself, 42 bases read in frame from the first base. Here the sequenced sample was peripheral blood mononuclear cells (PBMCs), taken before the second cycle of nivolumab. The chain is encoded by TRBV5-5 joined to TRBJ2-3; 7 of the junction bases match TRBD2. The receptor was derived from a human donor with classical Hodgkin lymphoma. At the DNA level, the sequence is TGTGCCAGCGCGAGGGAGGGAGTGGGAGATACGCAGTATTTT. It codes for CASAREGVGDTQYF.